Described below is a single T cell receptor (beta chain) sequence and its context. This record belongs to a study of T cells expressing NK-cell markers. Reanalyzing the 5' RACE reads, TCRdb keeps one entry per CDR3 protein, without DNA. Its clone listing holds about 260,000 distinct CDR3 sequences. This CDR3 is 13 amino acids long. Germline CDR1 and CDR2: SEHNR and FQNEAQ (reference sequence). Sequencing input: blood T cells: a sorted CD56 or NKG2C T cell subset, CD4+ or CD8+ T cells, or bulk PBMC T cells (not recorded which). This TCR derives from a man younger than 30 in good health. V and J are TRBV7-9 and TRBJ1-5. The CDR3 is CASSLGGYQPQHF.